The clone carrying this TCR beta chain occurred once. The data stem from a study of blood T cell repertoires in COVID-19. Study-level information: Whether acute or convalescent, the COVID-19 samples came from the United States, Italy and Spain. PBMCs, B-cell-depleted T cells, or T cells provided the cDNA or gDNA that made up the material.

In the study's own analysis: Cell counts per sample came from amplifying reference gene primers. Clones were sequenced by immunoSEQ multiplex PCR, and TCRdb holds only the in-frame ones, with some missing. D and trimming come from the DNA, and the V and J calls and clone size come from that table. The table has under 200,000 clones, 83% seen once. Looked up from germline, CDR1 is SGHAT and CDR2 is FQNNGV. The CDR3 extends over 16 amino acids. V lost 4 bases to trimming and J lost 6 bases; unmatched junction nucleotides: 9. The TCR comes from a human donor in a cohort sampled during active COVID-19. V and J are TRBV11-2 and TRBJ2-2; the match to TRBD1 covers 9 bases. Input material: peripheral blood. The CDR3 here is CASSSEGTGLAGELFF. The CDR3 DNA follows: TGTGCCAGCAGCTCGGAGGGGACAGGGCTTGCCGGGGAGCTGTTTTTT. The variable domain in full, completed from reference TRBV11-2 and TRBJ2-2, reads EAGVAQSPRYKIIEKRQSVAFWCNPISGHATLYWYQQILGQGPKLLIQFQNNGVVDDSQLPKDRFSAERLKGVDSTLKIQPAKLEDSAVYLCASSSEGTGLAGELFFGEGSRLTVL.